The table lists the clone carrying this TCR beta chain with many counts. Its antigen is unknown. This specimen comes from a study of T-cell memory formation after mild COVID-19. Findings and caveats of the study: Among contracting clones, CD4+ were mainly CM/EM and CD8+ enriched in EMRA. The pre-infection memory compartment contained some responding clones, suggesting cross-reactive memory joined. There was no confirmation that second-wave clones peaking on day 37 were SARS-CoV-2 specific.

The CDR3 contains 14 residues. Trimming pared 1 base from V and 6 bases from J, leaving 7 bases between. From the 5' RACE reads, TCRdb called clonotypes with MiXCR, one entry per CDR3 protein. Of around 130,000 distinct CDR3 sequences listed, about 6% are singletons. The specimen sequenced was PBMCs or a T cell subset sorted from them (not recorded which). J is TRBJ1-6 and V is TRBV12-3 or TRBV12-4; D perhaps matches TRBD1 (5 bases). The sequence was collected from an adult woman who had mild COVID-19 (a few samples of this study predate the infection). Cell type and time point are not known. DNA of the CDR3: TGTGCCAGCAGTTTAGGGGGCAGTAATTCACCCCTCCACTTT. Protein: CASSLGGSNSPLHF.